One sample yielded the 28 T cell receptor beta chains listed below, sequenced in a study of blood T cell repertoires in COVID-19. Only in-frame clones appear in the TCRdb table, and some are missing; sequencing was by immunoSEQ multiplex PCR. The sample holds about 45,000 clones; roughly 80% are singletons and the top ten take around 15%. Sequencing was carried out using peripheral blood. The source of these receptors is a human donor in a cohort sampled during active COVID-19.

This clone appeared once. Here the CDR3 reads CASNQGGDGYTF. The CDR3 nucleotides are TGTGCCAGCAATCAGGGAGGGGATGGCTACACCTTC. The chain couples TRBV28 to TRBJ1-2; a possible D gene is TRBD1 (5 bases). The CDR3 is 12 amino acids. CDR1 is MDHEN, CDR2 SYDVKM, per germline. V was clipped by 7 bases and J by 6 bases, with 12 bases between them.

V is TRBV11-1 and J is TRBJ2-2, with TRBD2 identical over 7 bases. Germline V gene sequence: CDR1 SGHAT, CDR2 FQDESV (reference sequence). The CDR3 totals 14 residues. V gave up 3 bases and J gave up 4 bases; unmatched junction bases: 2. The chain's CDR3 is CASSFRTSTGELFF. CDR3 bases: TGTGCCAGCAGCTTTCGGACTAGCACCGGGGAGCTGTTTTTT.

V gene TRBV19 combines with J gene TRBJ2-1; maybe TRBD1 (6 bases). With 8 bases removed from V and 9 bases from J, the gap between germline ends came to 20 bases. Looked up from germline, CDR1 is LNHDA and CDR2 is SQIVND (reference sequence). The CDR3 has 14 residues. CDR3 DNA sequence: TGTGCCAGTTCGAAAGGGGGTTTTACAGTTGAGCAGTTCTTC. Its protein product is CASSKGGFTVEQFF.

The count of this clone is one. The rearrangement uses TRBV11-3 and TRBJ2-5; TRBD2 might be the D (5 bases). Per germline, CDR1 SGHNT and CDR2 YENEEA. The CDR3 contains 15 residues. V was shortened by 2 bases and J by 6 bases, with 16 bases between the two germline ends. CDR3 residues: CASSLNWASPQTQYF. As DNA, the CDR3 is TGTGCCAGCAGCTTAAACTGGGCTAGCCCTCAGACCCAGTACTTC.

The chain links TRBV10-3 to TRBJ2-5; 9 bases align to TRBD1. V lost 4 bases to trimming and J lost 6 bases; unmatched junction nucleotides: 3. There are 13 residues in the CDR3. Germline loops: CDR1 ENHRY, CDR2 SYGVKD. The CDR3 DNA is TGTGCCATCAGTGGGGACAGGGTACAGACCCAGTACTTC. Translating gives CAISGDRVQTQYF.

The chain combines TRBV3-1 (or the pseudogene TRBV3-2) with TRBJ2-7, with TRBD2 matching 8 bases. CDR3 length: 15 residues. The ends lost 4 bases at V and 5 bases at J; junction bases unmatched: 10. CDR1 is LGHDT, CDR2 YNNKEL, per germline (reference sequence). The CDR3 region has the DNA TGTGCCAGCAGCCCTAGCGGGCCCCGGGGGGACGAGCAGTACTTC. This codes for CASSPSGPRGDEQYF.

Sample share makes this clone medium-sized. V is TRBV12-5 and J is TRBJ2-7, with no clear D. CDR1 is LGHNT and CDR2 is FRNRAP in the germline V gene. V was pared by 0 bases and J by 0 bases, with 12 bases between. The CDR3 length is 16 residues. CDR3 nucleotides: TGTGCTAGTGGTTTGGTACTTTGGCAGGACTCCTACGAGCAGTACTTC. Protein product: CASGLVLWQDSYEQYF. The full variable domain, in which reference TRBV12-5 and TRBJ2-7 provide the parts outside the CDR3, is DARVTQTPRHKVTEMGQEVTMRCQPILGHNTVFWYRQTMMQGLELLAYFRNRAPLDDSGMPKDRFSAEMPDATLATLKIQPSEPRDSAVYFCASGLVLWQDSYEQYFGPGTRLTVT.

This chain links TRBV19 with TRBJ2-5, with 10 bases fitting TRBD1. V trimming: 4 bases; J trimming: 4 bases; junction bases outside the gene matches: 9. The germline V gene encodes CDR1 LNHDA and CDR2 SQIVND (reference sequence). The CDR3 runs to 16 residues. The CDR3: CASSTLVDRGRETQYF. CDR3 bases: TGTGCCAGTAGTACCCTCGTCGACAGGGGGCGAGAGACCCAGTACTTC.

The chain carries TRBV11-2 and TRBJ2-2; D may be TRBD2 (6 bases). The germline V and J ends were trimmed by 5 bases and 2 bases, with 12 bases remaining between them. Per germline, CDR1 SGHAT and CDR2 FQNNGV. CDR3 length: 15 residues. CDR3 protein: CASSLSGLNTGELFF. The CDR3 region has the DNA TGTGCCAGCAGCCTTTCGGGACTCAACACCGGGGAGCTGTTTTTT.

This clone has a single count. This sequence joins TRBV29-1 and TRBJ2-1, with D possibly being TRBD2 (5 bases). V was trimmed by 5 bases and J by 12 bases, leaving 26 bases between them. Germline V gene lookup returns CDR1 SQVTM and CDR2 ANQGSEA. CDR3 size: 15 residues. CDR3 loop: CSVSWGADFLTGQFF. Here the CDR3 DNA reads TGCAGCGTTTCCTGGGGAGCGGATTTCTTAACCGGGCAGTTCTTC.

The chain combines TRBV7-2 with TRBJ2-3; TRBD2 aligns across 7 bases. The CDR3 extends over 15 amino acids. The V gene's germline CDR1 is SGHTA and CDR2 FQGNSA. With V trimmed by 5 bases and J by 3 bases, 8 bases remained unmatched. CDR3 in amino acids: CASSISGKGTDTQYF. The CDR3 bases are TGTGCCAGCAGCATCAGCGGGAAGGGGACAGATACGCAGTATTTT.

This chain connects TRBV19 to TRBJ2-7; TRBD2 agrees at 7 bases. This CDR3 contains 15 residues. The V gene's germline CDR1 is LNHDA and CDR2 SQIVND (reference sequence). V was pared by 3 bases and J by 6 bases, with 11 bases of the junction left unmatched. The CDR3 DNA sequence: TGTGCCAGTAGTATTGCGGGCGGGAGTGAGTGCGAGCAGTACTTC. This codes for CASSIAGGSECEQYF. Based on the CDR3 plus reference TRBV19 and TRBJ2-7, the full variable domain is DGGITQSPKYLFRKEGQNVTLSCEQNLNHDAMYWYRQDPGQGLRLIYYSQIVNDFQKGDIAEGYSVSREKKESFPLTVTSAQKNPTAFYLCASSIAGGSECEQYFGPGTRLTVT.

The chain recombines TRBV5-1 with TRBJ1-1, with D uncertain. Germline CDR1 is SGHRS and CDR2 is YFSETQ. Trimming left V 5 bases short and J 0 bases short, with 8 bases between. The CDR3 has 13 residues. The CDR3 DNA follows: TGCGCCAGCAGAGCGGGTATGAACACTGAAGCTTTCTTT. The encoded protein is CASRAGMNTEAFF.

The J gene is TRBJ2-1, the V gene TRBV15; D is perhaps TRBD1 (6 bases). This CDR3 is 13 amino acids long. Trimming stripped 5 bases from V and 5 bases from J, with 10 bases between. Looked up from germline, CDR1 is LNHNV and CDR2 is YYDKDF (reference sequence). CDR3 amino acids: CATSEGHNNEQFF. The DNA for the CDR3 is TGTGCCACCAGCGAGGGACACAACAATGAGCAGTTCTTC.

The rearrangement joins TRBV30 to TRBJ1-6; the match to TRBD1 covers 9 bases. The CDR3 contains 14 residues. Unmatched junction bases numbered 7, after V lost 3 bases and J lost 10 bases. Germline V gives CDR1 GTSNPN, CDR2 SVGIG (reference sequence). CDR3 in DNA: TGTGCCTGGAGGGCCGGGACAGGGCGATCACCCCTCCACTTT. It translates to CAWRAGTGRSPLHF.

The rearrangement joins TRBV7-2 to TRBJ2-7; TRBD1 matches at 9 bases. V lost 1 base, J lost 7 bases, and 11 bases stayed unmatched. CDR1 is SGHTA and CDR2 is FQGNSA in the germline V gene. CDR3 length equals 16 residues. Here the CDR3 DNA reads TGTGCCAGCAGCTTAGGTCAACAGGGGGCACCGCGGGAGCAGTACTTC. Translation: CASSLGQQGAPREQYF.

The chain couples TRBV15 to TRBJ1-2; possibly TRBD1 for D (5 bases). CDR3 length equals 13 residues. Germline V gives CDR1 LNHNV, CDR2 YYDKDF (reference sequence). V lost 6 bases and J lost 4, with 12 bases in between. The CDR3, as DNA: TGTGCCACCAGTAGAAACGGGGGCTATGGCTACACCTTC. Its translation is CATSRNGGYGYTF.

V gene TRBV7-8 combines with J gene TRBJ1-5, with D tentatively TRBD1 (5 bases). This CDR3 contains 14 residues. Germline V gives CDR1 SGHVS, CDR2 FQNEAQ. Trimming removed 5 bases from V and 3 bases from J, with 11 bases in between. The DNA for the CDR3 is TGTGCCAGCAGCCTACGACAGATCAATCAGCCCCAGCATTTT. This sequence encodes CASSLRQINQPQHF.

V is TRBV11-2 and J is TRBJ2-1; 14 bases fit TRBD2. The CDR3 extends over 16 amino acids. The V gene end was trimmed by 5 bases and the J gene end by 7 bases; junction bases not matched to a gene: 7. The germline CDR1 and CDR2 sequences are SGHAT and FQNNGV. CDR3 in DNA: TGTGCCAGCAGCGCTTCGGGACTAGCGGGAGAAAATGAGCAGTTCTTC. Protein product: CASSASGLAGENEQFF.

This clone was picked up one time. CDR3 in DNA: TGCGCCAGCAGCCAACTCCGGGATTCCAACACCGGGGAGCTGTTTTTT. This codes for CASSQLRDSNTGELFF. V is TRBV4-1 and J is TRBJ2-2; tentatively, D is TRBD2 (5 bases). Trimming removed 2 bases from V and 2 bases from J, with 12 bases in between. Germline CDR1 reads MGHRA; CDR2 reads YSYEKL. The CDR3 has 16 residues.

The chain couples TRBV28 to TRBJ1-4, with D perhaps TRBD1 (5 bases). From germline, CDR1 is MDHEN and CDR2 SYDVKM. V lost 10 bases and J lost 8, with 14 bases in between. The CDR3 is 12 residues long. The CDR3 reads CATKGIGEKLFF. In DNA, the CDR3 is TGTGCCACCAAGGGGATCGGGGAAAAACTGTTTTTT.

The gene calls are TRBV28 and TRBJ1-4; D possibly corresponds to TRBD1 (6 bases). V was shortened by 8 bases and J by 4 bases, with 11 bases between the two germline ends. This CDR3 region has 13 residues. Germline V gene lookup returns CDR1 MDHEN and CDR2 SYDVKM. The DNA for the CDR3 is TGTGCCAGCGAGACAGGAGATAATGAAAAACTGTTTTTT. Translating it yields CASETGDNEKLFF.

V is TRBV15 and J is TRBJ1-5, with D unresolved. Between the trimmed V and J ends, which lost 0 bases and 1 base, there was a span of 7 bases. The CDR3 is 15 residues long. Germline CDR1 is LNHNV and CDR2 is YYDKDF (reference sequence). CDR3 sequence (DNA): TGTGCCACCAGCAGAGAGGGCAGCAGCAATCAGCCCCAGCATTTT. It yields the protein CATSREGSSNQPQHF.

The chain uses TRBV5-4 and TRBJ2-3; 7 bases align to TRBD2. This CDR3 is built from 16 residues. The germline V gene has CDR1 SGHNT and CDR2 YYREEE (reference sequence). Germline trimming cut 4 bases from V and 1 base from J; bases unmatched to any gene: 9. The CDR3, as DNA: TGTGCCAGCAGCCTCGGGGGGAAGAGTCGCACAGATACGCAGTATTTT. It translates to CASSLGGKSRTDTQYF.

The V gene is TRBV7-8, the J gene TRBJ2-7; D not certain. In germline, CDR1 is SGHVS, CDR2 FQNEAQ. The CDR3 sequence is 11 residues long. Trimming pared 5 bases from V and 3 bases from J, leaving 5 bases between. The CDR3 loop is CASSLRYEQYF. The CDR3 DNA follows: TGTGCCAGCAGCCTTCGCTACGAGCAGTACTTC.

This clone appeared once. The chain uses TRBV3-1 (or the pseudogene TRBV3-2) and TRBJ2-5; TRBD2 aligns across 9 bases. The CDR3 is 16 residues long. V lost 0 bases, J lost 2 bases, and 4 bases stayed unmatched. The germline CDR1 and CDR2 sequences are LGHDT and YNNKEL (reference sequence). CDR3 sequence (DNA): TGTGCCAGCAGCCAAGACTTACTAGCGGGTCAAGAGACCCAGTACTTC. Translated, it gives CASSQDLLAGQETQYF.

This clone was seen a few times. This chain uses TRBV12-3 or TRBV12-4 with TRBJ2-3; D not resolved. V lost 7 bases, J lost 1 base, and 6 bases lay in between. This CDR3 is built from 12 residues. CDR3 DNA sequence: TGTGCCAGCACCTCGGGCACAGATACGCAGTATTTT. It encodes CASTSGTDTQYF.

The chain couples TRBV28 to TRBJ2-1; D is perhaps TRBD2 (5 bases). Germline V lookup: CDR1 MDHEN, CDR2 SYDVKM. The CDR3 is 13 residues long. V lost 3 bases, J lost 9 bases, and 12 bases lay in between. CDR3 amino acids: CASSLDVRGEQFF. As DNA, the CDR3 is TGTGCCAGCAGTTTGGACGTCCGGGGTGAGCAGTTCTTC.